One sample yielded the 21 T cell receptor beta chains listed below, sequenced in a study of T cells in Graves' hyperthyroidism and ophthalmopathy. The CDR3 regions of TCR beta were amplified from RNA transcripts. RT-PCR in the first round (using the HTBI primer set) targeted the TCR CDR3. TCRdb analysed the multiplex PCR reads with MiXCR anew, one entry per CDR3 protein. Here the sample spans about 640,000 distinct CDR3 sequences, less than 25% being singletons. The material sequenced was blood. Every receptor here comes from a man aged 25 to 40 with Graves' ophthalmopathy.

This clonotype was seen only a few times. CDR3 region: CASSFIPTGPGELFF. In DNA, the CDR3 is TGTGCCAGCAGTTTTATACCCACAGGGCCCGGGGAGCTGTTTTTT. The chain recombines TRBV27 with TRBJ2-2, with D maybe TRBD1 (6 bases). This CDR3 contains 15 residues. V lost 3 bases to trimming and J lost 6 bases, with 14 bases between them. CDR1 is MNHEY and CDR2 is SMNVEV in the germline V gene (reference sequence).

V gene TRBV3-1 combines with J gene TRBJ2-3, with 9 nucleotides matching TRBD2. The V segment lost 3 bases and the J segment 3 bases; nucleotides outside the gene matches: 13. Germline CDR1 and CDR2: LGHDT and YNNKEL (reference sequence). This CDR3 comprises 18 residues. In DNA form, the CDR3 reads TGTGCCAGCAGCCACCGTTTCATTAGCGGGAGTGGAACAGATACGCAGTATTTT. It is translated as CASSHRFISGSGTDTQYF.

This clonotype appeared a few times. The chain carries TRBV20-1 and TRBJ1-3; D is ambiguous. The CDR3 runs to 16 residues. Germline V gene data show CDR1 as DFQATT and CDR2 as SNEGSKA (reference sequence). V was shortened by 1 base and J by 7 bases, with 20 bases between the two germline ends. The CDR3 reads CSARGMGRTRGNTIYF. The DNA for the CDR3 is TGCAGTGCTAGAGGCATGGGCAGAACCAGAGGGAACACCATATATTTT.

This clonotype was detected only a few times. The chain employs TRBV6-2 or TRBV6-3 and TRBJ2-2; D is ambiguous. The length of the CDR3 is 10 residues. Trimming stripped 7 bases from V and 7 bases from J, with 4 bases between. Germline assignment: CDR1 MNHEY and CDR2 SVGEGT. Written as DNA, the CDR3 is TGTGCCAGCACGTTCGGGGAGCTGTTTTTT. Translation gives CASTFGELFF.

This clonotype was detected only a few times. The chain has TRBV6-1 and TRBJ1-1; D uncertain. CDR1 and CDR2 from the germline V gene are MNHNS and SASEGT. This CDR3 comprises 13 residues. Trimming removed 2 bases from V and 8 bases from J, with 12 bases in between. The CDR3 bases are TGTGCCAGCAGTGAATTTTTAGGAAGGGAAGCTTTCTTT. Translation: CASSEFLGREAFF.

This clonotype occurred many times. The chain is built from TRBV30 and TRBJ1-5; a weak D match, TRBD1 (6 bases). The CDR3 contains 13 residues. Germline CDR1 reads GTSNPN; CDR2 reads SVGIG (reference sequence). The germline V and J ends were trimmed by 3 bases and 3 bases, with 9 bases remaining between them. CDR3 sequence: CAWSRDTNQPQHF. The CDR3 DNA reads TGTGCCTGGAGCCGGGACACCAATCAGCCCCAGCATTTT.

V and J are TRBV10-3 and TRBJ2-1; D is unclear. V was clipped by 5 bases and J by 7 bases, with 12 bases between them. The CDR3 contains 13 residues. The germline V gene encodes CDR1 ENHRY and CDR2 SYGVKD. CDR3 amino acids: CAISPPTFNEQFF. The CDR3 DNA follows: TGTGCCATCAGTCCTCCTACTTTTAATGAGCAGTTCTTC.

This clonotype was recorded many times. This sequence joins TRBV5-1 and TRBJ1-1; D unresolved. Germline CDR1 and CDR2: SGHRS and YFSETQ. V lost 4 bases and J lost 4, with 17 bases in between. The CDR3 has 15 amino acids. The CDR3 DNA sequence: TGCGCCAGCAGCCTGGGGAGGGTGGGTGGCACTGAAGCTTTCTTT. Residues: CASSLGRVGGTEAFF. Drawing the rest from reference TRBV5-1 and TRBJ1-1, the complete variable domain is KAGVTQTPRYLIKTRGQQVTLSCSPISGHRSVSWYQQTPGQGLQFLFEYFSETQRNKGNFPGRFSGRQFSNSRSEMNVSTLELGDSALYLCASSLGRVGGTEAFFGQGTRLTVV.

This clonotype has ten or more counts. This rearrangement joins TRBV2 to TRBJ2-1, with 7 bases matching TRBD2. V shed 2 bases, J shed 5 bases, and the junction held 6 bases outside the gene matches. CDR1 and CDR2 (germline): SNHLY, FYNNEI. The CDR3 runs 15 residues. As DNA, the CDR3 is TGTGCCAGCAGTGAATCGGCTAGCGGACACAATGAGCAGTTCTTC. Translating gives CASSESASGHNEQFF.

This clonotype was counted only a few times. CDR3 loop: CRDRDRVYEQYF. The CDR3 DNA reads as TGCAGGGACCGGGACAGGGTCTACGAGCAGTACTTC. The chain links TRBV20-1 to TRBJ2-7, with 9 bases lining up with TRBD1. Germline V gene sequence: CDR1 DFQATT, CDR2 SNEGSKA (reference sequence). This CDR3 has 12 residues.

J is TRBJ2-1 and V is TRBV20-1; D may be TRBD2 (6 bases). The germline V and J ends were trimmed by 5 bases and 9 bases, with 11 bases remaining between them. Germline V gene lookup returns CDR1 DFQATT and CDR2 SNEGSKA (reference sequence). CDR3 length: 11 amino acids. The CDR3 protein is CSAPMGGEQFF. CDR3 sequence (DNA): TGCAGTGCTCCCATGGGGGGTGAGCAGTTCTTC.

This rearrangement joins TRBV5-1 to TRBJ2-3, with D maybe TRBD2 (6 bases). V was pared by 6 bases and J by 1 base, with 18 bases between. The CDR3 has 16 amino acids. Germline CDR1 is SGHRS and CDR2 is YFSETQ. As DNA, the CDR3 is TGCGCCAGCACCCTAACAGGACTAAGACGCACAGATACGCAGTATTTT. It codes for CASTLTGLRRTDTQYF. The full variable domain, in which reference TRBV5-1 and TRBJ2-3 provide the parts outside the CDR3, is KAGVTQTPRYLIKTRGQQVTLSCSPISGHRSVSWYQQTPGQGLQFLFEYFSETQRNKGNFPGRFSGRQFSNSRSEMNVSTLELGDSALYLCASTLTGLRRTDTQYFGPGTRLTVL.

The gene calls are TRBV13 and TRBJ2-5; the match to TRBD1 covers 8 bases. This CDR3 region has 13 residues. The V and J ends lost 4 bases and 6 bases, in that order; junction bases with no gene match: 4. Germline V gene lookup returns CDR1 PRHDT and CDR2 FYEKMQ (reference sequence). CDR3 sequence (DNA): TGTGCCAGCAGCTCCGGACAGGGACAGACCCAGTACTTC. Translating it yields CASSSGQGQTQYF.

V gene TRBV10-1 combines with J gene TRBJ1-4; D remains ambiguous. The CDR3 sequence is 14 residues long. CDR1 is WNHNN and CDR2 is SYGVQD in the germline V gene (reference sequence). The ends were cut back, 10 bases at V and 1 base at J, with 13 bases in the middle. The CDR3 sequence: CATHYGGTNEKLFF. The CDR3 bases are TGCGCCACCCACTACGGCGGAACTAATGAAAAACTGTTTTTT.

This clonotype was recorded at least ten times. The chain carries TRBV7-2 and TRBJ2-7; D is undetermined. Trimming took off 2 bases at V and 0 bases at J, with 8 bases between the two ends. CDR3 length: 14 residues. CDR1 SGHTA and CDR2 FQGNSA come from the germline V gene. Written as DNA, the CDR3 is TGTGCCAGCAGCTTATTCTGGAGCTCCTACGAGCAGTACTTC. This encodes CASSLFWSSYEQYF.

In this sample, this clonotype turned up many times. The CDR3 reads CASSVTGIGNTEAFF. CDR3 nucleotides: TGTGCCAGCAGTGTGACAGGGATTGGGAACACTGAAGCTTTCTTT. V usage is TRBV27 and J usage is TRBJ1-1, with TRBD1 matching over 7 bases. CDR1 MNHEY and CDR2 SMNVEV come from the germline V gene (reference sequence). With 5 bases clipped from V and 1 base from J, the junction kept 7 bases outside the gene matches. The CDR3 runs 15 residues.

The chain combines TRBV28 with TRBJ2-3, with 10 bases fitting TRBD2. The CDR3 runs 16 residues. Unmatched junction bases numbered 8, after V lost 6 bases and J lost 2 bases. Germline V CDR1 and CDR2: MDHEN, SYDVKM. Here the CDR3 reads CASSPGLAEFTDTQYF. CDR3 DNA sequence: TGTGCCAGCAGCCCCGGACTAGCGGAATTCACAGATACGCAGTATTTT.

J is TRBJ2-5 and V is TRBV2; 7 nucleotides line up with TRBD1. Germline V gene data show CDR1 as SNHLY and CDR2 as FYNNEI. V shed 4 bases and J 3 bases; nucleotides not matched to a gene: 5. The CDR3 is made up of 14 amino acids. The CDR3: CASSGTGPEETQYF. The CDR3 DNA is TGTGCCAGCAGTGGGACAGGTCCCGAAGAGACCCAGTACTTC.

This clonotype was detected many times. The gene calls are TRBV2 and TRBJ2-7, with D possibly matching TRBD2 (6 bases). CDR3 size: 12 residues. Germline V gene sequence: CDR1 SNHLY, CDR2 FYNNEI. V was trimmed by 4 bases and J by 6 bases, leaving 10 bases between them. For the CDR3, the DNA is TGTGCCAGCAGTGTGACTAGTACCGAGCAGTACTTC. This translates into CASSVTSTEQYF.

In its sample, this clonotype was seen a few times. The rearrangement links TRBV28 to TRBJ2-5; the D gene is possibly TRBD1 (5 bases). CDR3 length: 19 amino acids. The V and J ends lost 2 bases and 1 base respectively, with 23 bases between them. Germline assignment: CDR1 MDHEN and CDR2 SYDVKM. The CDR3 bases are TGTGCCAGCAGTTTACCTCCCATAACAGGCCAAGGCTCCCAAGAGACCCAGTACTTC. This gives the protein CASSLPPITGQGSQETQYF.

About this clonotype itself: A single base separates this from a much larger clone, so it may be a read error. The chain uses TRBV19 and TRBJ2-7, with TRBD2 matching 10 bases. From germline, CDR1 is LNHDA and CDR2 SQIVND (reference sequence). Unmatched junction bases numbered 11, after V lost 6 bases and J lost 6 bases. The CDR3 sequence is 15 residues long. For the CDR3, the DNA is TGTGCCAGTAGCCCCCGGGCTAGCGGGGGAAGCGAGCAGTACTTC. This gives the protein CASSPRASGGSEQYF. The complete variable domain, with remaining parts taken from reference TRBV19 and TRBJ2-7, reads DGGITQSPKYLFRKEGQNVTLSCEQNLNHDAMYWYRQDPGQGLRLIYYSQIVNDFQKGDIAEGYSVSREKKESFPLTVTSAQKNPTAFYLCASSPRASGGSEQYFGPGTRLTVT.